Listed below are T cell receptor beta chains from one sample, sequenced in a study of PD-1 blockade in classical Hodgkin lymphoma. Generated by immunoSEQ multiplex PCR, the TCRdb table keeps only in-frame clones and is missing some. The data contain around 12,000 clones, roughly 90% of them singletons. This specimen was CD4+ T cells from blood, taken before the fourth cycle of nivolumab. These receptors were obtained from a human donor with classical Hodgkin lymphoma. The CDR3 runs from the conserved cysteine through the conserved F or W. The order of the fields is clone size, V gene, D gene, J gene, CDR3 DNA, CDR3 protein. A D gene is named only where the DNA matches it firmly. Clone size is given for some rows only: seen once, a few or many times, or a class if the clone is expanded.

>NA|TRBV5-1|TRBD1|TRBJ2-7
TGCGCCAGCAGCTTTGGTACCACAGGGGACGAGCAGTACTTC
CASSFGTTGDEQYF
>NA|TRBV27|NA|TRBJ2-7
TGTGCCAGCAGTTCAAGCTCCTACGAGCAGTACTTC
CASSSSSYEQYF
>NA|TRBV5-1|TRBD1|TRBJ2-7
TGCGCCAGCAGCTCGGGACAGGGATGGTACGAGCAGTACTTC
CASSSGQGWYEQYF
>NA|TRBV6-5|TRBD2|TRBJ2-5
TGTGCCAGCGGATTAGCGGGACAGACCCAGTACTTC
CASGLAGQTQYF
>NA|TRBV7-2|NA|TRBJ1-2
TGTGCCAGCAGCTCTGGACAGAACTATGGCTACACCTTC
CASSSGQNYGYTF
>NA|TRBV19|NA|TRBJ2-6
TGTGCCAGTAGTCAAGGCGAAAGCTCTGGGGCCAACGTCCTGACTTTC
CASSQGESSGANVLTF
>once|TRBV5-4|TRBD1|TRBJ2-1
TGTGCCAGCAGCTTCTCGACAGGGGTTAGCTACAATGAGCAGTTCTTC
CASSFSTGVSYNEQFF
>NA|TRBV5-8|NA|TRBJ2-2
TGTGCCAGCAGCTTGCTGGGGGCGAATTCGGGGGAGCTGTTTTTT
CASSLLGANSGELFF
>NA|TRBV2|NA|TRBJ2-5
TGTGCCAACCGAGGGGCCCGGGGCATCCAAGGAGAGACCCAGTACTTC
CANRGARGIQGETQYF
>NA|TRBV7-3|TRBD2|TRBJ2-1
TGTGCCAGCAGCTTGAGAGCGGGGACCGACAATGAGCAGTTCTTC
CASSLRAGTDNEQFF
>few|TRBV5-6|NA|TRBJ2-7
TGTGCCAGCAGCTTGAAAGATAACGAGCAGTACTTC
CASSLKDNEQYF
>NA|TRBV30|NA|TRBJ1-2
TGTGCCTGGTTGTACAGGGTCGGTGGCTACACCTTC
CAWLYRVGGYTF
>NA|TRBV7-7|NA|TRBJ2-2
TGTGCCAGCAGCCACAGGGACACCGGGGAGCTGTTTTTT
CASSHRDTGELFF
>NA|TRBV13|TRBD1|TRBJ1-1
TGTGCCAGCAGCTTAGGCCCGCGATTGGGTAGGGGGCGCGACACTGAAGCTTTCTTT
CASSLGPRLGRGRDTEAFF
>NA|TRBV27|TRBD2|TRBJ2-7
TGTGCCAGCAGGGGACGTAGCGGGGGGCTGGGGAGCTACGAGCAGTACTTC
CASRGRSGGLGSYEQYF
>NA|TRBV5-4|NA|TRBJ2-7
TGTGCCAGCAGCTTAGACGGGGACGAGCAGTACTTC
CASSLDGDEQYF
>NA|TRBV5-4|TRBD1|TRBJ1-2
TGTGCCAGCAGCACCAAACAGGGGGCGAACTATGGCTACACCTTC
CASSTKQGANYGYTF
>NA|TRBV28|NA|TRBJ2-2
TGTGCCAGCAGTTCCGTGGAGCTGTTTTTT
CASSSVELFF
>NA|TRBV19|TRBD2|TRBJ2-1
TGTGCCAGTAGTACTCCGGGACTAGCGGGGAATGAGCAGTTCTTC
CASSTPGLAGNEQFF
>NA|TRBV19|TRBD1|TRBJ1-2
TGTGCCAGTAGTATTTGGGAACAGGGGCACCGATACTATGGCTACACCTTC
CASSIWEQGHRYYGYTF
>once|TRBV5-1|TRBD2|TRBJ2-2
TGCGCCAGCAGCTTGATCCCTAGCGGGGCTACCGGGGAGCTGTTTTTT
CASSLIPSGATGELFF
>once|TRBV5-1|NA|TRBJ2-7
TGCGCCAGCAGCTCCCTCGGTGAGCAGTACTTC
CASSSLGEQYF
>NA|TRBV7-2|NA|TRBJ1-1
TGTGCCAGCAGCTTCTCGGACGGGAACACTGAAGCTTTCTTT
CASSFSDGNTEAFF
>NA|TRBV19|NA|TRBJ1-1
TGTGCCAGTACTGTTCGGGGGGCGGGCACTGAAGCTTTCTTT
CASTVRGAGTEAFF
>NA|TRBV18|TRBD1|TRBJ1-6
TGTGCCAGCCGAACAGGGGATTCACCCCTCCACTTT
CASRTGDSPLHF
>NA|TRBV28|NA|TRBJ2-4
TGTGCCAGCGCCGCCAAAAACATTCAGTACTTC
CASAAKNIQYF
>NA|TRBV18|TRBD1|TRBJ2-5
TGTGCCAGCTCACGGGCCGGGACAGGTCAAGAGACCCAGTACTTC
CASSRAGTGQETQYF
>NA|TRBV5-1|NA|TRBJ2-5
TGCGCCAGCAGCTTTGGGCAGGCCTACCAAGAGACCCAGTACTTC
CASSFGQAYQETQYF
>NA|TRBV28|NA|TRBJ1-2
TGTGCCAGCAGTGAACAGACGATAAACTATGGCTACACCTTC
CASSEQTINYGYTF
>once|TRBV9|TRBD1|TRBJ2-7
TGTGCCAGCAGCGCTGACAGGGGAAGGGAGCAGTACTTC
CASSADRGREQYF
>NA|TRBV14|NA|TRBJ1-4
TGTGCCAGCAGCCAAGATCAAGGGCCGGGGGAAAAACTGTTTTTT
CASSQDQGPGEKLFF
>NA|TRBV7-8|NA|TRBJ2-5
TGTGCCAGCAGCTTGGCCCCCTTGACGTGGCAAGAGACCCAGTACTTC
CASSLAPLTWQETQYF
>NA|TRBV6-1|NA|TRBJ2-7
TGTGCCAGCAGCAGCATTAGGACGGTAACCTACGAGCAGTACTTC
CASSSIRTVTYEQYF
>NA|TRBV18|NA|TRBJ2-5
TGTGCCAGCTCACACATTAAGGGGGATAAACAAGAGACCCAGTACTTC
CASSHIKGDKQETQYF
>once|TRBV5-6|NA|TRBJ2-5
TGTGCCAGCAGCAGGGGGGACCCGGGTGAGACCCAGTACTTC
CASSRGDPGETQYF
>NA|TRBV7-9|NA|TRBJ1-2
TGTGCCAGCAGCCCCACTCGGGGGCGTGAAGGCTACACCTTC
CASSPTRGREGYTF
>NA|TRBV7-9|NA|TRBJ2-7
TGTGCCAGCAGCTTAGGAGGGGCCAAGGAGCAGTACTTC
CASSLGGAKEQYF
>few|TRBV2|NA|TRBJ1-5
TGTGCCAGCAGTGGGGGAGTTTCGGGGAGTCAGCCCCAGCATTTT
CASSGGVSGSQPQHF
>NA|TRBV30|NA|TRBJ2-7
TGTGCCTGGAGGGCCCCTCTGGGACTCTCCTACGAGCAGTACTTC
CAWRAPLGLSYEQYF
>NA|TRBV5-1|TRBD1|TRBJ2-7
TGCGCCAGCAGCTTGTACAGGGGGGCATACGAGCAGTACTTC
CASSLYRGAYEQYF
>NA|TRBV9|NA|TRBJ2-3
TGTGCCAGCAGCGTAGGTGCTGGGACAGATACGCAGTATTTT
CASSVGAGTDTQYF
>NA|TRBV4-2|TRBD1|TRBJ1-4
TGTGCCAGCAGCCGACTCCAGGGGGGAGGAGAAAAACTGTTTTTT
CASSRLQGGGEKLFF
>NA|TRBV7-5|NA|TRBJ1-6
TGTGCCAGCAGTTTAGTAGATTCACCCCTCCACTTT
CASSLVDSPLHF
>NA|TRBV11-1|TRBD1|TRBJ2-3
TGTGCCAGCAGCTTGGGACAGGGGAACACAGATACGCAGTATTTT
CASSLGQGNTDTQYF
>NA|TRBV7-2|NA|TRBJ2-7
TGTGCCAGCAGCTTTCGCGGGGGCCCCTACGAGCAGTACTTC
CASSFRGGPYEQYF
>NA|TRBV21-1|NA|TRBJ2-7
TGTGCCAGCAGCAAGGCGCTTCCGACACTCTTC
CASSKALPTLF